Below, one T cell receptor (beta chain) is given with its context. Measured with immunoSEQ multiplex PCR; TCRdb has only the in-frame clones, and not every one. Seen here are about 300,000 clones, 85% to 90% observed once, and the top ten hold roughly 1.9%. This specimen belongs to a study of blood T cell repertoires in COVID-19. Study overall: Spain, Italy and the United States supplied samples that represented acute and convalescent COVID-19. In each case, the material was cDNA or gDNA derived from T cells, B-cell-depleted T cells, or PBMCs.

This CDR3 region has 14 residues. This clonotype was obtained from a woman in her twenties or thirties with COVID-19, enrolled during active disease. The sample comprised peripheral blood. This chain connects TRBV21-1 to TRBJ1-5; the table calls TRBD1, which could not be checked here. TRBV21-1 is a documented pseudogene. Here the CDR3 reads CASSFDRGAQPQHF. CDR3 bases: TGTGCCAGCAGCTTCGACAGGGGCGCCCAGCCCCAGCATTTT.